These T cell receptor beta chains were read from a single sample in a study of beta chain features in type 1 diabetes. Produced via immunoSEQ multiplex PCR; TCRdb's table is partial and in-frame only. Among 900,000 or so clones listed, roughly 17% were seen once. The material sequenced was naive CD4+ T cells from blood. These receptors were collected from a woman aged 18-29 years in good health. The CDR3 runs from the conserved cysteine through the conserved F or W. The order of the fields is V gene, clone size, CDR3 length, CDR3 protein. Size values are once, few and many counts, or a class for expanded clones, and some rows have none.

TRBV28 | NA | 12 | CATTTTTDTQYF
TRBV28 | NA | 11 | CASSSDWEQYF
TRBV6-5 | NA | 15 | CASRYRRRGVYGYTF
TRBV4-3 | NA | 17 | CASSQDPIEGPANIQYF
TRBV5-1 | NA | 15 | CASSLGQSSGNTIYF
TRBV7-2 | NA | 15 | CASSLADRLLNEQFF
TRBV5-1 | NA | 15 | CASRAGTSFGGELFF
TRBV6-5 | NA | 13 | CASSRDLQETQYF
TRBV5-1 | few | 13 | CASSQGAFETQYF
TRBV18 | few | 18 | CASSPPEGGVSGANVLTF
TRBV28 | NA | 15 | CASSLSPQGAAEAFF
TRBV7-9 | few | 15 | CASSSLAGGTYEQYF
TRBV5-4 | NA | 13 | CASSSAQNRGYLF
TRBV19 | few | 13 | CASSPDRDQPQHF
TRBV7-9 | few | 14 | CASTYPGTANEQFF
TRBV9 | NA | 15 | CASSGSTGGGYGYTF
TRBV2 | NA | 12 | CASSEGGGLRFF
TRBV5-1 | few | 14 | CASSQGLEQETQYF
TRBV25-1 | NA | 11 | CASSSLATSFF
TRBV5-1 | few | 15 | CASSTGVSGRNEQYF
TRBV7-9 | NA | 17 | CASSLGRGMPVPYGYTF
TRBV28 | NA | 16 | CASSPDIGTRDTEAFF
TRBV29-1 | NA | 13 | CSVTGQGDTEAFF
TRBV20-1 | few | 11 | CSGRDTGELFF
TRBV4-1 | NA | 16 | CASSQAPTSTYNEQFF
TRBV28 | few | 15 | CASSLSSAGLNEQYF
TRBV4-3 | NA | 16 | CASSQVPGQGHSEQYF
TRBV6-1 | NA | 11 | CASIIGETQYF
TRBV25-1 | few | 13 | CASRRARGYGYTF
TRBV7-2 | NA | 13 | CASSPYMGGSQYF
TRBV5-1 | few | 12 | CASSLADNEQFF
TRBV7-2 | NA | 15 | CASSPRQGGTDTQYF
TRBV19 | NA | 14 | CASSAPGNGYGYTF
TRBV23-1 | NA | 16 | CASSRNVRDRRYIQYF
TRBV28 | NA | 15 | CASSFGGTLSYGYTF
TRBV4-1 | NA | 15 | CASSPQTGVAYGYTF
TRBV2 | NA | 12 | CASRFQGNEQFF
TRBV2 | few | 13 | CASRVNEGTEAFF
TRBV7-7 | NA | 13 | CASSPGPSGTQYF
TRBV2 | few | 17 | CASSGGTTTTMYNEQFF
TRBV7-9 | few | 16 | CASSRGTGAGANVLTF
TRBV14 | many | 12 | CASSQVQTVWHF
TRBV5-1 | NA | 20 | CASSKKRFAGAIVGYNEQFF
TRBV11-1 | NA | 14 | CASSPGQGAYEQFF
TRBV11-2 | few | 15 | CASSLGQVIVNEQFF
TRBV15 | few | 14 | CATSRAGEAYEQYF
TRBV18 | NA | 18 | CASSPRLAGVNLVNEQFF
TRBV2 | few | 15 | CASRAGTSGYNEQFF
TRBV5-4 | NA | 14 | CASSLPGGASEQYF
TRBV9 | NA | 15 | CASSAQIGGNTEAFF
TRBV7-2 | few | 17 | CASRGLAKRESVGELFF
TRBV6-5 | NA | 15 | CASSYGSGDGYEQYF
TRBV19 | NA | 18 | CASSISWPSGSRTDTQYF
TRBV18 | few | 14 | CASSRLNPNTEAFF
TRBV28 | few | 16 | CASKRHTGDGTDTQYF